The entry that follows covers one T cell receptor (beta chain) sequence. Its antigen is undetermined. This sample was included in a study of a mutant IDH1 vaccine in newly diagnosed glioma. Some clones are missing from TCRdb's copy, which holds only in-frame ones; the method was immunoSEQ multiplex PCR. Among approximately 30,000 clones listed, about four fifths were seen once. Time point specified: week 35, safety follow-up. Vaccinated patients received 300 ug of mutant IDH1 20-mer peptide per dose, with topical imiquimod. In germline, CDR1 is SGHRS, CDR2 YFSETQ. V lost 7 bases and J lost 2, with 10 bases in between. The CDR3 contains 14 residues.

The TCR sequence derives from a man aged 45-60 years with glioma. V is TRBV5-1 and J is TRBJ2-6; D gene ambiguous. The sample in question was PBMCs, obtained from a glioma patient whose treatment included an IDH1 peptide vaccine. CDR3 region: CASSSSAGANVLTF. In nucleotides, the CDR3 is TGCGCCAGCTCCTCTTCGGCTGGGGCCAACGTCCTGACTTTC.